The 8 T cell receptor beta chains given below trace back to one sample, sequenced in a study of blood T cell repertoires in COVID-19 (TCRdb year 2020). The receptor library was made with the immunoSEQ multiplex PCR assay. In TCRdb, the immuneACCESS table is reduced to in-frame sequences with V and J assigned. These tables do not hold every clone; where another copy was compared, an unresolved V gene accounts for under half, and the others remain unexplained. Across this sample there are 49,000 or so clones, with about 87% seen only once. Together, the top ten hold less than 8.5% of the sample. Material: peripheral blood. The origin of the receptors is a man aged 45-65 years with acute or convalescent COVID-19.

CDR3 amino acids: CASSPPVRAVEQYF. DNA for the CDR3: TGTGCCAGCAGTCCCCCCGTAAGAGCGGTCGAGCAGTACTTC. The chain has TRBV28 and TRBJ2-7; weak D call: TRBD2 (5 bases). Per the germline V gene, CDR1 is MDHEN and CDR2 is SYDVKM. CDR3 length: 14 amino acids. V lost 5 bases and J lost 6, with 17 bases in between. The entire variable domain, with the rest obtained from reference TRBV28 and TRBJ2-7, is as follows: DVKVTQSSRYLVKRTGEKVFLECVQDMDHENMFWYRQDPGLGLRLIYFSYDVKMKEKGDIPEGYSVSREKKERFSLILESASTNQTSMYLCASSPPVRAVEQYFGPGTRLTVT.

The rearrangement links TRBV2 to TRBJ2-7, with D perhaps TRBD1 (5 bases). V was cut by 3 bases and J by 4 bases, with 13 bases left in between. In germline, CDR1 is SNHLY, CDR2 FYNNEI. There are 14 residues in the CDR3. The CDR3 sequence: CASSEGHEKYEQYF. DNA for the CDR3: TGTGCCAGCAGTGAGGGGCACGAGAAATACGAGCAGTACTTC.

The V and J genes are TRBV5-1 and TRBJ2-5, with 12 bases identical to TRBD2. Germline V gene data show CDR1 as SGHRS and CDR2 as YFSETQ. This CDR3 has 15 amino acids. Losses at the gene ends were 1 base for V and 5 bases for J; bases not matched to a gene: 3. The CDR3 is CASSLWLAGGETQYF. The CDR3 DNA reads TGCGCCAGCAGCTTGTGGCTAGCGGGAGGGGAGACCCAGTACTTC.

V is TRBV6-1 and J is TRBJ1-2; D gene unclear. V was trimmed by 3 bases and J by 3 bases, leaving 11 bases between them. This CDR3 is 14 amino acids long. Germline CDR1 and CDR2: MNHNS and SASEGT. The CDR3 spells CASSEGREYYGYTF. CDR3 nucleotides: TGTGCCAGCAGTGAGGGGAGGGAGTACTATGGCTACACCTTC.

This clone was detected only once. J is TRBJ2-4 and V is TRBV7-9; 10 nucleotides match TRBD2. The CDR3 length is 15 residues. From germline, CDR1 is SEHNR and CDR2 FQNEAQ (reference sequence). V dropped 3 bases and J dropped 5; count of bases not matched to a gene: 4. The CDR3 region is CASSFVTSGQNIQYF. Written as DNA, the CDR3 is TGTGCCAGCAGCTTCGTGACTAGCGGGCAAAACATTCAGTACTTC.

This chain links TRBV21-1 with TRBJ1-5; the table's TRBD1 call for D was not verified on the DNA. TRBV21-1 is deemed a pseudogene. This CDR3 spans 18 amino acids. CDR3 DNA: TGTGCCAGCAGCAGTCCGGGACAGGGGGTAGATAGCAATCAGCCCCAGCATTTT. Translated: CASSSPGQGVDSNQPQHF.

The J gene is TRBJ1-6, the V gene TRBV11-2, with D perhaps TRBD1 (6 bases). The germline V gene has CDR1 SGHAT and CDR2 FQNNGV. With 2 bases removed from V and 10 bases from J, the gap between germline ends came to 12 bases. CDR3 length: 14 amino acids. In DNA form, the CDR3 reads TGTGCCAGCAGCTTAATTACAGGGTCCTCACCCCTCCACTTT. Translation gives CASSLITGSSPLHF.

CDR3 DNA: TGTGCCAGCAGTCCTAGGGGGCTTGAGCAGTTCTTC. Encoded protein: CASSPRGLEQFF. The chain recombines TRBV6-5 with TRBJ2-1, with 7 bases lining up with TRBD1. J lost 9 bases, V lost 5 bases, and 4 bases had no gene match. The CDR3 loop spans 12 amino acids. Germline loops: CDR1 MNHEY, CDR2 SVGAGI.